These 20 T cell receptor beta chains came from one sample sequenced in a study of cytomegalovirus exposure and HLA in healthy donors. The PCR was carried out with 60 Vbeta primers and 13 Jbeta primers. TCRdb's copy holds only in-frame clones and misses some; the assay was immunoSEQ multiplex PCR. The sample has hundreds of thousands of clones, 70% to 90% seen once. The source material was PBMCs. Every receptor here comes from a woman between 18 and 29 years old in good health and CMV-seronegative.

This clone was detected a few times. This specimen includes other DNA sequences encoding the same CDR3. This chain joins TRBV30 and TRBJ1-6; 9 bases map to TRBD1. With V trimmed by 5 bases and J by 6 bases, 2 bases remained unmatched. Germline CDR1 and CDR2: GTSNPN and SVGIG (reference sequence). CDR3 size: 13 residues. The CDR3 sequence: CAWAGQGNSPLHF. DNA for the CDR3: TGTGCCTGGGCGGGACAGGGTAATTCACCCCTCCACTTT.

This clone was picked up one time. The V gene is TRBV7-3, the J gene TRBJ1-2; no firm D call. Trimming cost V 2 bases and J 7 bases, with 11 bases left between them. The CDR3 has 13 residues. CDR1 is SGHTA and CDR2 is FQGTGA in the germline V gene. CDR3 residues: CASSLVSSGGYTF. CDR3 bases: TGTGCCAGCAGCTTAGTCAGTAGCGGTGGCTACACCTTC.

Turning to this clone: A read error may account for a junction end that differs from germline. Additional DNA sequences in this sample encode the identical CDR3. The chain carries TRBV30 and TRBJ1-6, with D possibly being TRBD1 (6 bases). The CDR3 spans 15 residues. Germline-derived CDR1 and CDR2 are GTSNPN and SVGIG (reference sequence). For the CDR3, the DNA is TGTGCCTGGAGTGTAACCAGGGGAGGGAATTCCCCCCTCCACTTT. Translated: CAWSVTRGGNSPLHF.

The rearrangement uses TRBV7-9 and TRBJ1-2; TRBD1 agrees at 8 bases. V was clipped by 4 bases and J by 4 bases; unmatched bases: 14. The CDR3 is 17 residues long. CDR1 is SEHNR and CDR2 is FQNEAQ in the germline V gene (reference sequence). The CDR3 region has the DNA TGTGCCAGCAGCTCCCTAAACCCAGGGGGCCCTCTCTATGGCTACACCTTC. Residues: CASSSLNPGGPLYGYTF.

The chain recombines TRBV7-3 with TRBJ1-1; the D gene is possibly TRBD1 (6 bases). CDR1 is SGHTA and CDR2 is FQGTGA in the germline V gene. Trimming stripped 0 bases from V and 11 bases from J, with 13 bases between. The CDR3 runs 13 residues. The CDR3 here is CASSLTNTGFAFF. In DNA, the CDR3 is TGTGCCAGCAGCTTAACGAACACAGGGTTTGCTTTCTTT.

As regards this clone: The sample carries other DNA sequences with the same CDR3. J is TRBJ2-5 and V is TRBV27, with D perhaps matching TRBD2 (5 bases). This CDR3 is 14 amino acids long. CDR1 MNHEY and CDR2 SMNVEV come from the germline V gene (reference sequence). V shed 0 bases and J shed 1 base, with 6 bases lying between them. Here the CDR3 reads CASSLSRAQETQYF. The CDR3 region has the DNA TGTGCCAGCAGTTTATCGAGGGCCCAAGAGACCCAGTACTTC.

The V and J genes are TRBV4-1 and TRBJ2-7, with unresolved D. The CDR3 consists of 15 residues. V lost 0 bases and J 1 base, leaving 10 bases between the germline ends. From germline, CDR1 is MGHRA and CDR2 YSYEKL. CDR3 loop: CASSQDASPSYEQYF. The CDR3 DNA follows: TGCGCCAGCAGCCAAGATGCGTCCCCTTCCTACGAGCAGTACTTC.

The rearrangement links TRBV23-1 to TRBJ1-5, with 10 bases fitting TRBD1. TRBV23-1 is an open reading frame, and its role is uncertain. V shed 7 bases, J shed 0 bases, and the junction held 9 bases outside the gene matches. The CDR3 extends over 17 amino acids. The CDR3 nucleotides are TGCGCCAGCATCAAAGACAGGGGGCGATATAGCAATCAGCCCCAGCATTTT. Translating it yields CASIKDRGRYSNQPQHF.

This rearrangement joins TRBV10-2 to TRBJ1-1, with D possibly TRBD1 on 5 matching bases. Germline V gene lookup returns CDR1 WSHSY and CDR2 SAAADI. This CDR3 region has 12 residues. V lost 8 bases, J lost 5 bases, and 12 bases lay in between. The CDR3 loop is CASAQEGTEAFF. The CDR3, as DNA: TGCGCCAGCGCCCAGGAGGGGACTGAAGCTTTCTTT.

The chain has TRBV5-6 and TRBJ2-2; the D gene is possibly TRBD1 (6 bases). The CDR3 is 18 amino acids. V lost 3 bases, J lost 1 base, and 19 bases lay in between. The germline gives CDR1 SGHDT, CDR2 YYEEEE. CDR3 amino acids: CASSSQKAPTGNTGELFF. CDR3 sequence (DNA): TGTGCCAGCAGCTCACAAAAGGCCCCGACAGGGAACACCGGGGAGCTGTTTTTT.

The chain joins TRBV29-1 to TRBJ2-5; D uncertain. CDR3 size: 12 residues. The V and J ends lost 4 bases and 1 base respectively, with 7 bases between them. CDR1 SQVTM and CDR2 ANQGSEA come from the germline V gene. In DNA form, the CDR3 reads TGCAGCGTTGTCGCAGTCCAAGAGACCCAGTACTTC. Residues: CSVVAVQETQYF.

CDR3 sequence reads: CASSVVGQAYEQYF. In DNA form, the CDR3 reads TGTGCCAGCAGCGTAGTGGGACAGGCCTACGAGCAGTACTTC. The chain joins TRBV9 to TRBJ2-7; the match to TRBD1 covers 8 bases. In germline, CDR1 is SGDLS, CDR2 YYNGEE. CDR3 length equals 14 residues. Germline trimming cut 0 bases from V and 2 bases from J; bases unmatched to any gene: 1.

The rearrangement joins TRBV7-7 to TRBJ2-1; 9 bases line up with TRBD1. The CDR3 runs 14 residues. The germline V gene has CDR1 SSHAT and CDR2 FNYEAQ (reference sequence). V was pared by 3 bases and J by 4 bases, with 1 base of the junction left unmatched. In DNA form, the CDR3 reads TGTGCCAGCAGCTTGGGACAGGGATACAATGAGCAGTTCTTC. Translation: CASSLGQGYNEQFF.

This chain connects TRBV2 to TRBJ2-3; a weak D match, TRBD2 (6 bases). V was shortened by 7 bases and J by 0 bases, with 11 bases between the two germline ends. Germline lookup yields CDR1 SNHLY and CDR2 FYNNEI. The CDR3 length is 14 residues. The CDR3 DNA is TGTGCCAGCAAGGCGGGGACTAGCACAGATACGCAGTATTTT. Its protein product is CASKAGTSTDTQYF.

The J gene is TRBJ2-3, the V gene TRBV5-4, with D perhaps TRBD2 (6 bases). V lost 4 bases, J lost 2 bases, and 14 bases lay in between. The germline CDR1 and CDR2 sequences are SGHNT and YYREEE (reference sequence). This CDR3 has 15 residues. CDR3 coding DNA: TGTGCCAGCAGCGGAGGGACGGCGAACACAGATACGCAGTATTTT. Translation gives CASSGGTANTDTQYF.

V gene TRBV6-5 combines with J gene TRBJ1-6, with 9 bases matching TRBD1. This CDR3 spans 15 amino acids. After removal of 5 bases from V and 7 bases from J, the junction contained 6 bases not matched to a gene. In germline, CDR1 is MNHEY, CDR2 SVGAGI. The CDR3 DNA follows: TGTGCCAGCAGTAGTACAGGGGGCGTAAATTCACCCCTCCACTTT. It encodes CASSSTGGVNSPLHF.

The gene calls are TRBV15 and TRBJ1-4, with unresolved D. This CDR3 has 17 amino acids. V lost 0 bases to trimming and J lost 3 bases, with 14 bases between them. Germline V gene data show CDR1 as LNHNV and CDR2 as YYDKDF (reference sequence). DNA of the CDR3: TGTGCCACCAGCAGAGAAGCGGGGTCTACGGCTAATGAAAAACTGTTTTTT. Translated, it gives CATSREAGSTANEKLFF. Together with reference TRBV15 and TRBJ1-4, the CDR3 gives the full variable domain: DAMVIQNPRYQVTQFGKPVTLSCSQTLNHNVMYWYQQKSSQAPKLLFHYYDKDFNNEADTPDNFQSRRPNTSFCFLDIRSPGLGDTAMYLCATSREAGSTANEKLFFGSGTQLSVL.

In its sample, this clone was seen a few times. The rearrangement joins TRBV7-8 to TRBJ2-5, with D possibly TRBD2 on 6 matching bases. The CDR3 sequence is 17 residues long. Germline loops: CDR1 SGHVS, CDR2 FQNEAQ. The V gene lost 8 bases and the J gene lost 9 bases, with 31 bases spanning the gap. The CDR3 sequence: CASAQIHGGQGTAAQYF. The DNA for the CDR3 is TGTGCCAGCGCCCAGATTCACGGGGGTCAGGGTACGGCGGCCCAGTACTTC.

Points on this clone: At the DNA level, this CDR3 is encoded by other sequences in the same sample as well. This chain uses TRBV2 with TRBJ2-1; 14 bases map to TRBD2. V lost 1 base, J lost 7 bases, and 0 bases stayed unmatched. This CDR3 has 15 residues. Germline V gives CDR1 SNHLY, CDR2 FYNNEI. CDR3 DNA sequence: TGTGCCAGCAGTGAAGGACTAGCGGGGGGGAATGAGCAGTTCTTC. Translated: CASSEGLAGGNEQFF.

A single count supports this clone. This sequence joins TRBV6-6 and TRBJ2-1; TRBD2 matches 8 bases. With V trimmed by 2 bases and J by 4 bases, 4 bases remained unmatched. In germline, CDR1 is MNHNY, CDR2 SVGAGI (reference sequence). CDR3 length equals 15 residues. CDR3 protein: CASSYAAGGYNEQFF. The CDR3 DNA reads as TGTGCCAGCAGTTACGCGGCGGGGGGATACAATGAGCAGTTCTTC.